Following are 29 T cell receptor beta chains from one sample sequenced in a study of blood T cell repertoires in COVID-19. Generated by immunoSEQ multiplex PCR, the TCRdb table keeps only in-frame clones and is missing some. This repertoire shows under 400,000 clones, about nine tenths found once; its top ten account for approximately 1%. Material for sequencing was PBMCs or T cells enriched from blood (not recorded which). These receptor sequences come from a woman aged 25 to 39 who had been exposed to COVID-19.

The V call is TRBV30, the J call TRBJ1-2, with a possible D match to TRBD1 (6 bases). The CDR3 totals 15 residues. The V and J ends lost 3 bases and 8 bases respectively, with 22 bases between them. From germline, CDR1 is GTSNPN and CDR2 SVGIG (reference sequence). The CDR3 protein is CAWRLPPPGVWGYTF. CDR3 coding DNA: TGTGCCTGGAGGCTCCCCCCCCCAGGGGTTTGGGGCTACACCTTC.

This clone was seen a few times. J is TRBJ1-4 and V is TRBV14; tentative D call: TRBD1 (6 bases). The CDR3 loop spans 17 amino acids. The germline gives CDR1 SGHDN, CDR2 FVKESK. V lost 4 bases and J lost 4, with 19 bases in between. This CDR3 reads CASSPPRGSGLNEKLFF. The CDR3 DNA follows: TGTGCCAGCAGCCCCCCCAGGGGATCAGGGCTTAATGAAAAACTGTTTTTT.

The J gene is TRBJ2-3, the V gene TRBV9, with D perhaps matching TRBD1 (7 bases). V dropped 4 bases and J dropped 6 bases, with 18 bases sitting between them. From germline, CDR1 is SGDLS and CDR2 YYNGEE. The CDR3 runs to 15 residues. The CDR3 protein is CASSPTPGGLDTQYF. The DNA for the CDR3 is TGTGCCAGCAGCCCAACCCCAGGGGGGCTGGATACGCAGTATTTT.

V usage is TRBV14 and J usage is TRBJ2-1, with 8 bases matching TRBD1. The CDR3 is made up of 15 amino acids. The germline V gene encodes CDR1 SGHDN and CDR2 FVKESK. J gave up 7 bases and V 2 bases, and 7 bases lay outside the gene matches. The CDR3 bases are TGTGCCAGCAGCCAAATTGGACAGGGCCTAAATGAGCAGTTCTTC. Encoded protein: CASSQIGQGLNEQFF.

The CDR3 DNA reads TGTGCCAGTAGTGTAAGCGGGAACCCAGATACGCAGTATTTT. As protein: CASSVSGNPDTQYF. The rearrangement uses TRBV19 and TRBJ2-3, with 7 bases that match TRBD2. Germline CDR1 reads LNHDA; CDR2 reads SQIVND (reference sequence). Trimming at V came to 5 bases and at J to 4 bases, leaving 6 bases not matched to a gene. The CDR3 runs 14 residues.

This chain connects TRBV19 to TRBJ1-3, with 7 bases matching TRBD1. With V trimmed by 6 bases and J by 4 bases, 9 bases remained unmatched. Germline CDR1 and CDR2: LNHDA and SQIVND (reference sequence). The CDR3 is 15 residues long. CDR3 protein: CASRRRGGEGNTIYF. As DNA, the CDR3 is TGTGCCAGTAGGCGAAGAGGGGGCGAAGGAAACACCATATATTTT.

This clone was counted between two and nine times. This chain connects TRBV7-3 to TRBJ2-5; D might be TRBD1 (5 bases). Germline V gene data show CDR1 as SGHTA and CDR2 as FQGTGA. CDR3 size: 15 residues. V was pared by 2 bases and J by 0 bases, with 10 bases between. The CDR3 is CASSLGAADQETQYF. The CDR3 coding sequence is TGTGCCAGCAGCTTAGGGGCGGCGGACCAAGAGACCCAGTACTTC.

The chain employs TRBV5-1 and TRBJ2-1, with TRBD2 matching 11 bases. V shed 0 bases, J shed 7 bases, and the junction held 9 bases outside the gene matches. This CDR3 has 17 amino acids. CDR1 and CDR2 (germline): SGHRS, YFSETQ. CDR3 DNA sequence: TGCGCCAGCAGCTTGGAAACGGTAGCGGGAGGGCGTAATGAGCAGTTCTTC. This translates into CASSLETVAGGRNEQFF.

The gene calls are TRBV7-9 and TRBJ2-1; tentatively, D is TRBD1 (7 bases). Trimming left V 7 bases short and J 9 bases short, with 22 bases between. Germline CDR1 reads SEHNR; CDR2 reads FQNEAQ (reference sequence). The CDR3 has 15 residues. The CDR3 coding sequence is TGTGCCAGCATCGAGCAGGGGGAGGTTGGAGGTGAGCAGTTCTTC. Translating gives CASIEQGEVGGEQFF.

The chain couples TRBV5-1 to TRBJ2-5, with 9 bases that match TRBD2. CDR3 size: 17 residues. Germline V gives CDR1 SGHRS, CDR2 YFSETQ. The V segment lost 3 bases and the J segment 3 bases; nucleotides outside the gene matches: 12. As DNA, the CDR3 is TGCGCCAGCAGCTCCTCTGGGGGGCTAGCGGGAAAAGAGACCCAGTACTTC. This gives the protein CASSSSGGLAGKETQYF.

Of note for this clone: Different DNA sequences within this sample yield the same CDR3. The rearrangement joins TRBV18 to TRBJ1-5; 9 nucleotides match TRBD1. Germline loops: CDR1 KGHSH, CDR2 LQKENI. The CDR3 is 14 residues long. V shed 2 bases and J 4 bases; nucleotides not matched to a gene: 0. In DNA form, the CDR3 reads TGTGCCAGCTCACCAGGGACAGGGAATCAGCCCCAGCATTTT. As protein: CASSPGTGNQPQHF.

This chain connects TRBV9 to TRBJ1-5; no firm D call. Germline V gives CDR1 SGDLS, CDR2 YYNGEE. This CDR3 spans 13 amino acids. Trimming stripped 8 bases from V and 1 base from J, with 10 bases between. The CDR3 DNA reads TGTGCCAGTGCCCGAGGAAGCAATCAGCCCCAGCATTTT. Translating gives CASARGSNQPQHF.

J is TRBJ2-5 and V is TRBV6-6, with a possible D match to TRBD1 (6 bases). Trimming took 4 bases from V and 4 from J, leaving 16 bases between them. There are 15 residues in the CDR3. Germline V gene data show CDR1 as MNHNY and CDR2 as SVGAGI (reference sequence). CDR3 DNA: TGTGCCAGCAGTTCGGCAACAGGGTTCAGAGAGACCCAGTACTTC. Its translation: CASSSATGFRETQYF.

There are a few counts of this clone. DNA of the CDR3: TGTGCCATCAGTGAAGTACATTTGACAGGGGACTACGAGCAGTACTTC. This translates into CAISEVHLTGDYEQYF. This chain connects TRBV10-3 to TRBJ2-7, with 8 bases identical to TRBD1. The ends lost 3 bases at V and 3 bases at J; junction bases unmatched: 10. This CDR3 region has 16 residues. Looked up from germline, CDR1 is ENHRY and CDR2 is SYGVKD.

The CDR3 nucleotides are TGTGCCAGCAGGACTGCAACTAATGAAAAACTGTTTTTT. Translated, it gives CASRTATNEKLFF. The chain employs TRBV6-5 and TRBJ1-4; D is uncertain. Deletions cut 6 bases from V and 0 bases from J, with 5 bases between. Per the germline V gene, CDR1 is MNHEY and CDR2 is SVGAGI. CDR3 length: 13 amino acids.

This clone showed up just a few times. J is TRBJ2-1 and V is TRBV6-4; D is perhaps TRBD2 (6 bases). Trimming removed 4 bases from V and 0 bases from J, with 10 bases in between. The CDR3 runs 15 residues. Germline values: CDR1 MRHNA, CDR2 SNTAGT. CDR3 in amino acids: CASSAVADSYNEQFF. The CDR3 nucleotides read TGTGCCAGCAGTGCGGTAGCGGACTCCTACAATGAGCAGTTCTTC.

This chain connects TRBV19 to TRBJ2-5; no firm D call. Per germline, CDR1 LNHDA and CDR2 SQIVND (reference sequence). CDR3 length: 13 amino acids. Trimming removed 2 bases at V and 2 bases at J, with 6 bases between. The CDR3 DNA sequence: TGTGCCAGTAGTATAAGCTGGCAAGAGACCCAGTACTTC. It is translated as CASSISWQETQYF.

This clone was seen once. This rearrangement joins TRBV29-1 to TRBJ2-5; D remains unclear. The germline V gene has CDR1 SQVTM and CDR2 ANQGSEA. Trimming removed 5 bases at V and 5 bases at J, with 18 bases between. This CDR3 spans 14 amino acids. CDR3 sequence (DNA): TGCAGCGTTCTGCCTCCAGGCTCCAGGGAGACCCAGTACTTC. Residues: CSVLPPGSRETQYF.

The V call is TRBV11-2, the J call TRBJ1-4; D ambiguous. Trimming left V 1 base short and J 8 bases short, with 11 bases between. Per germline, CDR1 SGHAT and CDR2 FQNNGV. The length of the CDR3 is 14 residues. CDR3 region: CASSLVRGAEKLFF. In DNA, the CDR3 is TGTGCCAGCAGCTTAGTTCGGGGTGCGGAAAAACTGTTTTTT. The whole variable domain, remainder taken from reference TRBV11-2 and TRBJ1-4, is EAGVAQSPRYKIIEKRQSVAFWCNPISGHATLYWYQQILGQGPKLLIQFQNNGVVDDSQLPKDRFSAERLKGVDSTLKIQPAKLEDSAVYLCASSLVRGAEKLFFGSGTQLSVL.

In this sample, this clone turned up once. This chain uses TRBV11-3 with TRBJ2-1; the D gene is possibly TRBD2 (6 bases). Germline V lookup: CDR1 SGHNT, CDR2 YENEEA. The CDR3 is 14 amino acids. With 2 bases removed from V and 6 bases from J, the gap between germline ends came to 11 bases. CDR3 amino acids: CASSLSGLINEQFF. The CDR3 nucleotides are TGTGCCAGCAGCTTATCGGGACTTATCAATGAGCAGTTCTTC.

The chain carries TRBV11-2 and TRBJ2-7; TRBD2 agrees at 10 bases. The ends lost 3 bases at V and 1 base at J; junction bases unmatched: 6. The CDR3 totals 16 residues. From germline, CDR1 is SGHAT and CDR2 FQNNGV. This chain's CDR3 is CASSFRGTSESYEQYF. CDR3 DNA sequence: TGTGCCAGCAGCTTTAGAGGGACTAGCGAATCCTACGAGCAGTACTTC.

This clone was observed a few times. The chain carries TRBV14 and TRBJ2-5, with 10 nucleotides matching TRBD2. Losses at the gene ends were 0 bases for V and 2 bases for J; bases not matched to a gene: 12. Germline values: CDR1 SGHDN, CDR2 FVKESK. This CDR3 is built from 19 residues. CDR3 nucleotide sequence: TGTGCCAGCAGCCAAGATAGCGTAACGACTAGCGGGTTACAAGAGACCCAGTACTTC. Protein: CASSQDSVTTSGLQETQYF.

The CDR3 region has the DNA TGTGCCAGCCGGGACAGCGACTACAATGAGCAGTTCTTC. Translating it yields CASRDSDYNEQFF. The rearrangement uses TRBV2 and TRBJ2-1; 7 bases match TRBD1. Germline CDR1 and CDR2: SNHLY and FYNNEI. The V and J ends lost 8 bases and 3 bases, in that order; junction bases with no gene match: 4. The CDR3 extends over 13 amino acids. Full variable domain (remainder filled in from reference TRBV2 and TRBJ2-1): EPEVTQTPSHQVTQMGQEVILRCVPISNHLYFYWYRQILGQKVEFLVSFYNNEISEKSEIFDDQFSVERPDGSNFTLKIRSTKLEDSAMYFCASRDSDYNEQFFGPGTRLTVL.

The sample holds one count of this clone. The genes are TRBV11-2 and TRBJ2-7; 14 positions match TRBD2. Trimming took 1 base from V and 0 from J; bases not matched to a gene: 5. CDR1 SGHAT and CDR2 FQNNGV come from the germline V gene. CDR3 length: 18 residues. The CDR3 nucleotides read TGTGCCAGCAGCTTAGGGGGGACTAGCGGGAGTTTCTCCTACGAGCAGTACTTC. It codes for CASSLGGTSGSFSYEQYF.

The chain joins TRBV3-1 (or the pseudogene TRBV3-2) to TRBJ2-3; TRBD2 agrees at 12 bases. Per germline, CDR1 LGHDT and CDR2 YNNKEL (reference sequence). The CDR3 extends over 16 amino acids. After removal of 4 bases from V and 2 bases from J, the junction contained 4 bases not matched to a gene. This CDR3 reads CASSLRLAGDTDTQYF. CDR3 in DNA: TGTGCCAGCAGCCTCAGACTAGCGGGGGACACAGATACGCAGTATTTT.

The chain links TRBV11-2 to TRBJ2-7; D is perhaps TRBD2 (5 bases). The germline V and J ends were trimmed by 4 bases and 6 bases, with 7 bases remaining between them. Germline values: CDR1 SGHAT, CDR2 FQNNGV. The CDR3 has 11 amino acids. Here the CDR3 DNA reads TGTGCCAGCAGCTCGGGGAGCGAGCAGTACTTC. The encoded protein is CASSSGSEQYF.

A single count supports this clone. The rearrangement joins TRBV29-1 to TRBJ2-7; D remains unclear. There are 15 residues in the CDR3. V dropped 4 bases and J dropped 1 base, with 17 bases sitting between them. CDR1 is SQVTM, CDR2 ANQGSEA, per germline. The CDR3 loop reads CSVGLPGPTSYEQYF. CDR3 coding DNA: TGCAGCGTTGGGCTCCCCGGCCCGACTTCCTACGAGCAGTACTTC.

This clone occurred once. The rearrangement links TRBV30 to TRBJ2-7, with D perhaps TRBD2 (5 bases). CDR3 length: 12 amino acids. Deletions cut 2 bases from V and 3 bases from J, with 8 bases between. Germline CDR1 reads GTSNPN; CDR2 reads SVGIG (reference sequence). The CDR3 nucleotides are TGTGCCTGGAGTAGGACTGACTACGAGCAGTACTTC. Translation: CAWSRTDYEQYF. Combining the CDR3 with reference TRBV30 and TRBJ2-7 gives the whole variable domain SQTIHQWPATLVQPVGSPLSLECTVEGTSNPNLYWYRQAAGRGLQLLFYSVGIGQISSEVPQNLSASRPQDRQFILSSKKLLLSDSGFYLCAWSRTDYEQYFGPGTRLTVT.

There are a few counts of this clone. This chain links TRBV2 with TRBJ2-7; possibly TRBD1 for D (5 bases). The CDR3 spans 12 residues. V was shortened by 6 bases and J by 4 bases, with 10 bases between the two germline ends. In germline, CDR1 is SNHLY, CDR2 FYNNEI. The CDR3 sequence is CASRGQVYEQYF. In DNA form, the CDR3 reads TGTGCCAGCAGGGGGCAGGTGTACGAGCAGTACTTC. The full variable domain, its missing parts supplied by reference TRBV2 and TRBJ2-7, is EPEVTQTPSHQVTQMGQEVILRCVPISNHLYFYWYRQILGQKVEFLVSFYNNEISEKSEIFDDQFSVERPDGSNFTLKIRSTKLEDSAMYFCASRGQVYEQYFGPGTRLTVT.